This T cell receptor (beta chain) appears in the sequencing data of a study of identical twins. Study findings and constraints: Compared with models, monozygotic twins showed more out-of-frame TCR alpha sharing. Memory repertoires lacked the insertion deficit that abundant cord blood beta clonotypes showed.

This clonotype was observed at least ten times. Its antigen is undetermined. Germline lookup yields CDR1 SGHTA and CDR2 FQGNSA. The CDR3 has 15 residues. Trimming took 4 bases from V and 1 from J, leaving 10 bases between them. Carrying unique molecular identifiers, the cDNA also gained a universal primer site through template switching. TCRdb ran MiXCR on the 5' RACE reads and lists one entry per CDR3 protein. The sample has more than 200,000 distinct CDR3 sequences, roughly a tenth seen once. Sequencing input: memory (CD45RO+) T cells sorted from blood. This clonotype originated in a woman under 30 in good health. The chain joins TRBV7-2 to TRBJ2-2, with D possibly matching TRBD2 (5 bases). CDR3 bases: TGTGCCAGCAGCTCACCTACTAGGAACACCGGGGAGCTGTTTTTT. It translates to CASSSPTRNTGELFF.